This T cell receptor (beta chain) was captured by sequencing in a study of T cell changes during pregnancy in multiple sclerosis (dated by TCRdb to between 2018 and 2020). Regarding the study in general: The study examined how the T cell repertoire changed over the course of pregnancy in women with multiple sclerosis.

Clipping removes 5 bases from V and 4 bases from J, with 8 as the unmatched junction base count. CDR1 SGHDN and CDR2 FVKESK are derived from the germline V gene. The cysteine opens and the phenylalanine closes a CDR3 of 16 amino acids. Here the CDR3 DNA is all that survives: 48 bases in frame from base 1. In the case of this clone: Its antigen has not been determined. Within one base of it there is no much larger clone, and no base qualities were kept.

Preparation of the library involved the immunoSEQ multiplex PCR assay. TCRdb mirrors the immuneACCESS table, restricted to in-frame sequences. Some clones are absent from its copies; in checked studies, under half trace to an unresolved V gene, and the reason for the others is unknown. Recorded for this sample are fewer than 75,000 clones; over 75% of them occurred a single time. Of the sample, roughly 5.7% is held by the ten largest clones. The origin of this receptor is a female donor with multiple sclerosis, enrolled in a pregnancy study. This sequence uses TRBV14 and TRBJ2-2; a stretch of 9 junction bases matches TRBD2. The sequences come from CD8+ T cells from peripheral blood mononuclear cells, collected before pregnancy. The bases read TGTGCCAGCAGCGAGAGGACTAGCGTCTTCACCGGGGAGCTGTTTTTT. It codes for CASSERTSVFTGELFF.